This T cell receptor (beta chain) was documented in a study of regulatory T cells in long-lasting Graves disease. The TCR beta library used iRepertoire HTBI primers with Arm-PCR amplification of CDR3. TCRdb reprocessed the multiplex PCR reads via MiXCR and lists one record per CDR3 protein. The data contain 250,000 or so distinct CDR3 sequences, 15% to 20% of them singletons. The time point here: newly diagnosed GD, antithyroid drugs for less than 3 months. With RNA extracted from PBMCs as input, the TCR library was made. There are a few counts of this clonotype. This sample also belongs to another study, concerning T cells in Graves' hyperthyroidism and ophthalmopathy. That publication notes: HTBI primers were used for first-round RT-PCR of the TCR CDR3.

Sequenced material: peripheral blood mononuclear cells (PBMCs), taken at new diagnosis, from a patient treated with antithyroid drugs. The clonotype was recovered from a woman aged 25 to 39 with Graves disease.

The CDR3 spells CASSAGRGGYGYTF. The DNA for the CDR3 is TGTGCCAGCAGTGCGGGCAGGGGAGGCTATGGCTACACCTTC. The chain joins TRBV6-4 to TRBJ1-2, with D possibly TRBD1 on 6 matching bases. Deletions cut 4 bases from V and 4 bases from J, with 13 bases between. Germline assignment: CDR1 MRHNA and CDR2 SNTAGT. This CDR3 is built from 14 residues.